A selection of T cell receptor beta chains follows, all from one sample in a study of T cells in Graves' hyperthyroidism and ophthalmopathy. TCRdb recomputed calls from the multiplex PCR reads with MiXCR, one row per CDR3 protein. The table shows about 58,000 distinct CDR3 sequences, with around half occurring only once. The source material was blood. These receptors all stem from a woman aged 25 to 39 with Graves' ophthalmopathy. Each CDR3 is given with its conserved first and last residue. Each record gives: V gene, J gene, D gene, clone size, CDR3 protein, CDR3 DNA. D genes are given only for firm matches. The size field is filled for only some rows; it gives once, few, many or a size class.

>TRBV20-1|TRBJ2-1|TRBD2|.
CSARDPGTTTKQFF
TGCAGTGCTAGAGATCCGGGGACTACGACTAAGCAGTTCTTC
>TRBV20-1|TRBJ2-7|.|many
CSAGTGRGAYEQYF
TGCAGTGCTGGAACAGGAAGGGGCGCCTACGAGCAGTACTTC
>TRBV7-2|TRBJ2-1|.|.
CASRLPGSSYNEQFF
TGTGCCAGCAGACTCCCGGGTAGCTCCTACAATGAGCAGTTCTTC
>TRBV2|TRBJ1-5|.|.
CASSGDSSGSQSKHF
TGTGCCAGCAGTGGAGATTCTAGCGGGAGCCAATCCAAGCATTTT
>TRBV6-2/TRBV6-3|TRBJ1-2|.|many
CASSTRNYGYTF
TGTGCCAGCAGTACCAGGAACTATGGCTACACCTTC
>TRBV3-1|TRBJ1-6|TRBD1|many
CASSQGQGGSPLHF
TGTGCCAGCAGCCAGGGACAGGGAGGGTCACCCCTCCACTTT
>TRBV19|TRBJ1-1|.|.
CASSPGANTEAFF
TGTGCCAGTAGTCCGGGCGCGAACACTGAAGCTTTCTTT
>TRBV7-7|TRBJ2-5|.|.
CASSPRQREGATQYF
TGTGCTAGCAGCCCTCGACAGAGAGAAGGTGCGACCCAGTACTTC
>TRBV2|TRBJ1-2|.|medium-sized
CANDGPGGDGYTF
TGTGCCAATGACGGACCGGGAGGGGATGGCTACACCTTC
>TRBV7-8|TRBJ2-7|.|many
CASSLTAVLSYEQYF
TGTGCCAGCAGCTTGACAGCGGTCCTCTCCTACGAGCAGTACTTC
>TRBV7-9|TRBJ1-4|.|.
CASSHRTEKLFF
TGTGCCAGCAGCCATCGGACAGAAAAACTGTTTTTT
>TRBV15|TRBJ1-3|.|many
CATSRDRTVILNTIYF
TGTGCCACCAGCAGAGACCGGACAGTGATATTAAACACCATATATTTT
>TRBV20-1|TRBJ1-5|.|once
CGARGRRAQHF
TGCGGTGCTAGAGGTCGCCGGGCCCAGCATTTT
>TRBV5-6|TRBJ2-5|.|many
CASSLLGVQETQYF
TGTGCCAGCAGCTTGCTCGGGGTTCAAGAGACCCAGTACTTC
>TRBV20-1|TRBJ1-4|TRBD1|many
CSARVPNRGTNEKLFF
TGCAGTGCTAGAGTACCCAACAGGGGGACTAATGAAAAACTGTTTTTT
>TRBV5-1|TRBJ2-2|.|many
CASRGTLRRELFF
TGCGCCAGCAGGGGTACACTTCGCCGGGAGCTGTTTTTT
>TRBV16|TRBJ2-2|.|many
CASSPMGATGELFF
TGTGCCAGCAGCCCCATGGGGGCCACCGGGGAGCTGTTTTTT
>TRBV2|TRBJ2-3|.|few
CASSDGRRNSNTQYF
TGTGCCAGCAGTGACGGTCGACGGAATTCGAATACGCAGTATTTT
>TRBV7-2|TRBJ1-5|.|many
CASSPQGSNQPQHF
TGTGCCAGCAGCCCGCAGGGAAGCAATCAGCCCCAGCATTTT
>TRBV12-3/TRBV12-4|TRBJ2-2|TRBD2|once
CATQTSGKLFF
TGTGCCACCCAGACTAGCGGGAAACTGTTTTTT
>TRBV10-2|TRBJ2-2|TRBD2|.
CASQDRTSGRTSGGELFF
TGCGCCAGCCAAGATCGGACTAGCGGGAGAACTTCGGGCGGGGAGCTGTTTTTT
>TRBV5-1|TRBJ1-1|.|many
CASSFQGEWDEAFF
TGCGCCAGCAGCTTCCAGGGTGAGTGGGATGAAGCTTTCTTT
>TRBV5-5|TRBJ1-5|TRBD1|many
CASSGDRGNQPQHF
TGTGCCAGCAGCGGGGACAGGGGAAATCAGCCCCAGCATTTT
>TRBV7-9|TRBJ1-1|.|many
CASSLGTNTEAFF
TGTGCCAGCAGCCTCGGGACAAACACTGAAGCTTTCTTT
>TRBV7-7|TRBJ2-2|.|.
CASSCGELFF
TGTGCTAGCAGCTGTGGGGAGCTGTTTTTT
>TRBV5-1|TRBJ2-1|.|many
CASRGGDNEQFF
TGCGCCAGCCGCGGCGGAGACAATGAGCAGTTCTTC
>TRBV29-1|TRBJ1-1|.|.
CSVGGPENTEAFF
TGCAGCGTTGGAGGGCCGGAGAACACCGAAGCTTTCTTT
>TRBV5-4|TRBJ2-7|TRBD1|.
CASSETGTGLKYF
TGTGCCAGCAGCGAGACCGGGACAGGTCTGAAGTACTTC
>TRBV29-1|TRBJ2-5|.|once
CSVRFETQYF
TGCAGCGTTAGGTTTGAGACCCAGTACTTC